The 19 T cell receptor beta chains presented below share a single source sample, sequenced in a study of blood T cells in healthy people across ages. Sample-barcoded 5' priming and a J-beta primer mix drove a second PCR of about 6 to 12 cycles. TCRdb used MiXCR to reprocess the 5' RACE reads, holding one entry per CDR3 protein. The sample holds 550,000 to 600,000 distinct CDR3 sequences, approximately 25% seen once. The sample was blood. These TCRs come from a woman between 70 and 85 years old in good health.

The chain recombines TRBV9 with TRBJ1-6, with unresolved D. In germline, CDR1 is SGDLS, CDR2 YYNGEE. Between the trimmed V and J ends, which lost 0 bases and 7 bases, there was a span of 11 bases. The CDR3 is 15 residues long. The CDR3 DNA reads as TGTGCCAGCAGCGTAGATGGACCGCCCAATTCACCCCTCCACTTT. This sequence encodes CASSVDGPPNSPLHF.

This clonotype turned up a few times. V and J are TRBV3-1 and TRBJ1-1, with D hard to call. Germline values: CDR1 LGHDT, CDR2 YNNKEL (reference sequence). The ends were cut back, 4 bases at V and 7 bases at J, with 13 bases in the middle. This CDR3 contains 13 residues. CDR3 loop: CASSRGLGIEAFF. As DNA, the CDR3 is TGTGCCAGCAGCCGAGGCCTTGGGATTGAAGCTTTCTTT.

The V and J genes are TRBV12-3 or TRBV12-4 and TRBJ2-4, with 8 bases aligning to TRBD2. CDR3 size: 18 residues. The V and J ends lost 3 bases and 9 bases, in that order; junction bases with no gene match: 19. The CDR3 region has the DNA TGTGCCAGCAGTTTTGAACTAGCCCGGGGAGCGGGGGTCAGCATTCAGTACTTC. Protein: CASSFELARGAGVSIQYF.

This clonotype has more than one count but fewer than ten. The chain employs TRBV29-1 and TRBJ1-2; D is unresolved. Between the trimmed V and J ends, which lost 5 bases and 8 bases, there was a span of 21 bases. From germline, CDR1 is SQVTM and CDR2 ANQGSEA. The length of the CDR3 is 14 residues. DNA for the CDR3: TGCAGCGTTCAACAGCTGGCCGTTTTGGGAGGCTACACCTTC. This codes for CSVQQLAVLGGYTF.

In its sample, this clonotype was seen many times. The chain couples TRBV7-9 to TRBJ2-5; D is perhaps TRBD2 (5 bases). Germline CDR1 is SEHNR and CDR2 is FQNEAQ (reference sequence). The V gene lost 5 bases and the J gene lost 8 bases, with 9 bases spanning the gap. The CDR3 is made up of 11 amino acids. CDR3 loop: CASSQEGTQYF. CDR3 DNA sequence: TGTGCCAGCAGCCAAGAGGGAACCCAGTACTTC.

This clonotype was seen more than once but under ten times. The CDR3 sequence is CAGNSGAWGYTF. The DNA for the CDR3 is TGTGCCGGCAACTCAGGGGCCTGGGGCTACACCTTC. V usage is TRBV28 and J usage is TRBJ1-2; tentatively, D is TRBD1 (6 bases). This CDR3 has 12 amino acids. Per germline, CDR1 MDHEN and CDR2 SYDVKM. Trimming left V 11 bases short and J 8 bases short, with 18 bases between.

The CDR3 DNA follows: TGTGCCAGCAAGACTAGCGGGGCGAGCACAGATACGCAGTATTTT. Encoded protein: CASKTSGASTDTQYF. The V gene is TRBV12-3 or TRBV12-4, the J gene TRBJ2-3; 11 nucleotides agree with TRBD2. This CDR3 comprises 15 residues. The junction had 3 bases not matched to a gene; V was cut back by 7 bases and J by 0 bases.

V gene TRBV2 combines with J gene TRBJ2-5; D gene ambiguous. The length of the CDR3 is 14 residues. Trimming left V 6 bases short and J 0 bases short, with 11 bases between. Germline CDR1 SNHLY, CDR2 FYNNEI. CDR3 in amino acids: CASRLGRYQETQYF. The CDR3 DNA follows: TGTGCCAGCAGGCTTGGACGGTACCAAGAGACCCAGTACTTC.

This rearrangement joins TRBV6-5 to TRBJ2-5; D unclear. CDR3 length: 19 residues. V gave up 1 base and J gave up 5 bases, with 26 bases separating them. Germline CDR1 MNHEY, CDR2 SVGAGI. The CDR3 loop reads CASSYYNPATSLSLETQYF. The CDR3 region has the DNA TGTGCCAGCAGTTACTACAACCCCGCGACATCCCTTTCGCTGGAGACCCAGTACTTC.

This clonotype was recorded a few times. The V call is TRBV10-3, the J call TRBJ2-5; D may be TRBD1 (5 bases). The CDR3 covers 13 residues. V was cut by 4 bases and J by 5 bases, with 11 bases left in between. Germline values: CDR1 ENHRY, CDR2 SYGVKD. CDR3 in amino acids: CAISGRADETQYF. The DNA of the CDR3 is TGTGCCATCAGTGGCAGGGCCGATGAGACCCAGTACTTC.

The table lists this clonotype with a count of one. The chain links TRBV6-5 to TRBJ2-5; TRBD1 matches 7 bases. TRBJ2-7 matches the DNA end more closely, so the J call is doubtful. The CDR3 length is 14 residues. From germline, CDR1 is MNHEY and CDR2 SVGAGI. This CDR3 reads CASSHRSTGDEQYF. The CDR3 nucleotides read TGTGCCAGCAGCCATCGCTCCACAGGGGACGAGCAGTACTTC.

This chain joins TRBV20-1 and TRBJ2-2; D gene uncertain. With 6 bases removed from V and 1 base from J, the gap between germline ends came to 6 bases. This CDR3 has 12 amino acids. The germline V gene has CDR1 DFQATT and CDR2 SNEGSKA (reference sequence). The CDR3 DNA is TGCAGTGCATTACAGAACACCGGGGAGCTGTTTTTT. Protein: CSALQNTGELFF.

For the CDR3, the DNA is TGTGCCAGCAGTTCCCTCGACAGGGAGGGGTATGGCTACACCTTC. As protein: CASSSLDREGYGYTF. The chain joins TRBV28 to TRBJ1-2; TRBD1 matches 7 bases. Germline lookup yields CDR1 MDHEN and CDR2 SYDVKM. This CDR3 spans 15 amino acids. The V and J ends lost 4 bases and 5 bases, in that order; junction bases with no gene match: 10.

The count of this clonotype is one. The CDR3 bases are TGTGCCAGCAGCTGGGGCAACACCCTCGATGAGCAGTACTTC. It yields the protein CASSWGNTLDEQYF. This chain uses TRBV7-2 with TRBJ2-7, with a weak D call TRBD1 (5 bases). Germline lookup yields CDR1 SGHTA and CDR2 FQGNSA. Trimming removed 4 bases at V and 7 bases at J, with 17 bases between. This CDR3 is built from 14 residues.

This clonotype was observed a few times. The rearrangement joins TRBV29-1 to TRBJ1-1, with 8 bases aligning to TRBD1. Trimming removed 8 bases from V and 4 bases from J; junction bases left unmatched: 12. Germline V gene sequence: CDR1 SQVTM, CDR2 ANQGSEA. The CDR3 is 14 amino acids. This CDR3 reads CSTRETGGGTEAFF. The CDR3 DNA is TGCAGCACCCGTGAAACAGGGGGAGGCACTGAAGCTTTCTTT. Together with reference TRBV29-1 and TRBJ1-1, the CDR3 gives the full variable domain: SAVISQKPSRDICQRGTSLTIQCQVDSQVTMMFWYRQQPGQSLTLIATANQGSEATYESGFVIDKFPISRPNLTFSTLTVSNMSPEDSSIYLCSTRETGGGTEAFFGQGTRLTVV.

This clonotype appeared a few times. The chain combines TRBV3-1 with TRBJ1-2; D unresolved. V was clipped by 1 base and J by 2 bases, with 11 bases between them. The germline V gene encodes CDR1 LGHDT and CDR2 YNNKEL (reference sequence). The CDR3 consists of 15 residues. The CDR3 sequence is CASSQVFRENYGYTF. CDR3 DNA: TGTGCCAGCAGCCAAGTCTTCCGGGAAAACTATGGCTACACCTTC.

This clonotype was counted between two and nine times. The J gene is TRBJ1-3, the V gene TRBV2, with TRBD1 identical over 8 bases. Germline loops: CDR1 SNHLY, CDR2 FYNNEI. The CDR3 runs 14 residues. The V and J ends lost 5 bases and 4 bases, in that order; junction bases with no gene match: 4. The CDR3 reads CASSRTGTGNTIYF. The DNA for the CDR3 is TGTGCCAGCAGTCGGACAGGGACGGGAAACACCATATATTTT.

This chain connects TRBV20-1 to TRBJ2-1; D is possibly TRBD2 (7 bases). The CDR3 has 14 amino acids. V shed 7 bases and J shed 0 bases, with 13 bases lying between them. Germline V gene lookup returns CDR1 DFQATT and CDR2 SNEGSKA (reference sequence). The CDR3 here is CSVGGQSSYNEQFF. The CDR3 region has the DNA TGCAGTGTGGGGGGGCAGAGCTCCTACAATGAGCAGTTCTTC.

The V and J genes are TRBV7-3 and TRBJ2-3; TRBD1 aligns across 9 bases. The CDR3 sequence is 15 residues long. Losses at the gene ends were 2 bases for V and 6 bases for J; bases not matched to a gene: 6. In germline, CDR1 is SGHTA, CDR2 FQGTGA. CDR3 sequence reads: CASSLLGQGQDTQYF. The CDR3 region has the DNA TGTGCCAGCAGCTTATTGGGACAGGGTCAGGATACGCAGTATTTT.